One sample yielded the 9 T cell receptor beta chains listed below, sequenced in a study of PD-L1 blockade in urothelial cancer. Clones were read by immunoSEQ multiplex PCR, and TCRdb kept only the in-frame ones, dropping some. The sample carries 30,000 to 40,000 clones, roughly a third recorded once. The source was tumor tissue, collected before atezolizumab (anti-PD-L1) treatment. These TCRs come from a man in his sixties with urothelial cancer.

CDR3 loop: CASSSRGIGSYEQYF. The CDR3 DNA follows: TGTGCCAGCAGTTCTCGGGGGATTGGTTCCTACGAGCAGTACTTC. The V call is TRBV28, the J call TRBJ2-7; a weak D match, TRBD2 (6 bases). V gave up 4 bases and J gave up 1 base, with 14 bases separating them. Per the germline V gene, CDR1 is MDHEN and CDR2 is SYDVKM. This CDR3 spans 15 amino acids.

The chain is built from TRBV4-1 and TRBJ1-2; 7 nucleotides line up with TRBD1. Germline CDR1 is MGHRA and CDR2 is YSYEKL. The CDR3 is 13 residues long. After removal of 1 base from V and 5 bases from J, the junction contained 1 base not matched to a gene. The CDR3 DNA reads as TGCGCCAGCAGCCAAGGACAGGGTTATGGCTACACCTTC. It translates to CASSQGQGYGYTF.

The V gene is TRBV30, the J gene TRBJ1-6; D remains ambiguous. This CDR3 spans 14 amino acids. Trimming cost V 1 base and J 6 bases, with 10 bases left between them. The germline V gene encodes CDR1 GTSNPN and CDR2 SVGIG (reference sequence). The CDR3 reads CAWSGGVGNSPLHF. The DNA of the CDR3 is TGTGCCTGGAGTGGCGGGGTTGGTAATTCACCCCTCCACTTT.

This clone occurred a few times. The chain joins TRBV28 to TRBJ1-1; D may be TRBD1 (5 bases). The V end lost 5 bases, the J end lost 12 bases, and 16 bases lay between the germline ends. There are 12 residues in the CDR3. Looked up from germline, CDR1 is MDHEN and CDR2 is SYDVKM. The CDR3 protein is CASSIRESRSFF. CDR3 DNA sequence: TGTGCCAGCAGTATCAGGGAGAGTAGGTCTTTCTTT. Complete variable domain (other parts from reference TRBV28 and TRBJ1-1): DVKVTQSSRYLVKRTGEKVFLECVQDMDHENMFWYRQDPGLGLRLIYFSYDVKMKEKGDIPEGYSVSREKKERFSLILESASTNQTSMYLCASSIRESRSFFGQGTRLTVV.

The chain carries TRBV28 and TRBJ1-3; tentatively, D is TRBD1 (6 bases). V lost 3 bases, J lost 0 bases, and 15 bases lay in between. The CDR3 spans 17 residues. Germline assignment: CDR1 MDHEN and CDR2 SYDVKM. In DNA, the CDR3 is TGTGCCAGCAGTTTTTACGGCAGGGGTATCTCTGGAAACACCATATATTTT. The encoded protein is CASSFYGRGISGNTIYF.

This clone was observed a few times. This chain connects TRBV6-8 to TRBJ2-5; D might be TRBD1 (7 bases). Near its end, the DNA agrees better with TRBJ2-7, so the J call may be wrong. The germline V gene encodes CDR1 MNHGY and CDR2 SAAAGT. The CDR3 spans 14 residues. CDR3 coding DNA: TGTGCCATCGGCCGTGGAGGGGGCCTATACGAGCAGTACTTC. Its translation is CAIGRGGGLYEQYF.

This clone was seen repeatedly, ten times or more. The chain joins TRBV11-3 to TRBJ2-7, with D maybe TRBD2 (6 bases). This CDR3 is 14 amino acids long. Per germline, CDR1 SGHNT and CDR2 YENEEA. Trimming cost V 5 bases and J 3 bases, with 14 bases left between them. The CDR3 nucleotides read TGTGCCAGCAGCCCGGCGTGGGGGGACTACGAGCAGTACTTC. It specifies CASSPAWGDYEQYF.

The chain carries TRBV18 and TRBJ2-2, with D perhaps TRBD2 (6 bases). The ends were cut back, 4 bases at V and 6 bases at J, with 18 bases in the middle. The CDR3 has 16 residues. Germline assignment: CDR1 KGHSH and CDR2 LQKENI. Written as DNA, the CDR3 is TGTGCCAGCTCACAGGTCGGGAGTTCTATCGCCGGGGAGCTGTTTTTT. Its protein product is CASSQVGSSIAGELFF.

The CDR3 spells CATSRDRGAYEQYF. The CDR3 region has the DNA TGTGCCACCAGCAGAGACAGGGGGGCCTACGAGCAGTACTTC. The chain uses TRBV15 and TRBJ2-7; tentatively, D is TRBD1 (7 bases). V was clipped by 0 bases and J by 2 bases, with 8 bases between them. CDR3 length: 14 amino acids. Germline loops: CDR1 LNHNV, CDR2 YYDKDF (reference sequence).